The 30 T cell receptor beta chains below all came from one sample that was sequenced in a study of blood T cell repertoires in COVID-19. Generated by immunoSEQ multiplex PCR, the TCRdb table keeps only in-frame clones and is missing some. The sample comprises roughly 140,000 clones, around 82% of which are singletons, and over 10% rests with the top ten. The source material was peripheral blood. The source is a man in his fifties or sixties with active or convalescent COVID-19.

The chain links TRBV24-1 to TRBJ1-2; 8 bases line up with TRBD1. V trimming: 2 bases; J trimming: 2 bases; junction bases outside the gene matches: 3. This CDR3 region has 15 residues. The germline CDR1 and CDR2 sequences are KGHDR and SFDVKD. The CDR3 loop reads CATSDSRQGNYGYTF. CDR3 coding DNA: TGTGCCACCAGTGATTCCCGACAGGGGAACTATGGCTACACCTTC.

This CDR3 reads CSVEDAGGSEKLFF. For the CDR3, the DNA is TGCAGCGTTGAAGATGCAGGGGGCAGTGAAAAACTGTTTTTT. V gene TRBV29-1 combines with J gene TRBJ1-4; 8 bases are a match to TRBD1. The CDR3 runs 14 residues. The V and J ends lost 0 bases and 7 bases, in that order; junction bases with no gene match: 4. Germline V gene sequence: CDR1 SQVTM, CDR2 ANQGSEA.

This chain joins TRBV18 and TRBJ2-7; D gene unclear. The CDR3 spans 16 residues. Trimming took 3 bases from V and 1 from J, leaving 16 bases between them. Looked up from germline, CDR1 is KGHSH and CDR2 is LQKENI. CDR3 sequence (DNA): TGTGCCAGCTCACCGGGTAGCAGAAGTGTATCCTACGAGCAGTACTTC. Translating gives CASSPGSRSVSYEQYF.

This chain links TRBV6-2 or TRBV6-3 with TRBJ2-1; the match to TRBD2 covers 10 bases. The CDR3 sequence is 17 residues long. The junction had 13 bases not matched to a gene; V was cut back by 6 bases and J by 5 bases. The germline V gene encodes CDR1 MNHEY and CDR2 SVGEGT. Here the CDR3 reads CASSRTTGTSVDNEQFF. Written as DNA, the CDR3 is TGTGCCAGCAGCCGGACCACCGGGACTAGCGTGGACAATGAGCAGTTCTTC.

The chain employs TRBV6-2 or TRBV6-3 and TRBJ2-7; TRBD2 matches at 8 bases. CDR1 and CDR2 (germline): MNHEY, SVGEGT. Trimming removed 0 bases from V and 7 bases from J; junction bases left unmatched: 5. The CDR3 is 14 residues long. The CDR3 sequence: CASSYSGGLEEQYF. The CDR3 DNA follows: TGTGCCAGCAGTTACTCTGGGGGACTAGAGGAGCAGTACTTC.

This clone was detected once. This chain joins TRBV6-2 or TRBV6-3 and TRBJ2-6; 14 nucleotides align to TRBD2. J lost 4 bases, V lost 6 bases, and 14 bases had no gene match. The CDR3 totals 20 residues. Per the germline V gene, CDR1 is MNHEY and CDR2 is SVGEGT. CDR3 nucleotide sequence: TGTGCCAGCAGCACCGGGACAGGGACTAGCGGGAGCTCCGGGGCCAACGTCCTGACTTTC. It yields the protein CASSTGTGTSGSSGANVLTF.

V gene TRBV5-1 combines with J gene TRBJ2-7; perhaps TRBD2 as D (6 bases). The V and J ends lost 5 bases and 2 bases respectively, with 14 bases between them. Germline lookup yields CDR1 SGHRS and CDR2 YFSETQ. The CDR3 extends over 14 amino acids. The CDR3 reads CASSQPGLAYEQYF. DNA for the CDR3: TGCGCCAGCAGTCAGCCGGGACTTGCCTACGAGCAGTACTTC.

V is TRBV19 and J is TRBJ2-4; 12 bases agree with TRBD2. Germline trimming cut 5 bases from V and 1 base from J; bases unmatched to any gene: 9. The CDR3 has 18 residues. CDR1 LNHDA and CDR2 SQIVND come from the germline V gene (reference sequence). The CDR3 DNA reads as TGTGCCAGTAGTGACCCGAGACTAGCGGGAGAGGCCAAAAACATTCAGTACTTC. Translated, it gives CASSDPRLAGEAKNIQYF.

The J gene is TRBJ2-7, the V gene TRBV6-1; D is unresolved. V was shortened by 2 bases and J by 2 bases, with 7 bases between the two germline ends. The CDR3 spans 13 residues. Germline V gene lookup returns CDR1 MNHNS and CDR2 SASEGT. This CDR3 reads CASSETVTYEQYF. CDR3 nucleotides: TGTGCCAGCAGTGAAACAGTCACCTACGAGCAGTACTTC.

V is TRBV5-1 and J is TRBJ2-7, with 7 nucleotides matching TRBD1. After removal of 0 bases from V and 2 bases from J, the junction contained 2 bases not matched to a gene. This CDR3 has 14 amino acids. The germline gives CDR1 SGHRS, CDR2 YFSETQ. The CDR3 coding sequence is TGCGCCAGCAGCTTGGGGCAGGGGGCCTACGAGCAGTACTTC. Residues: CASSLGQGAYEQYF.

This clone has a handful of counts. V usage is TRBV7-9 and J usage is TRBJ2-7, with 8 bases matching TRBD2. This CDR3 is built from 16 residues. Germline V gene sequence: CDR1 SEHNR, CDR2 FQNEAQ (reference sequence). Losses at the gene ends were 5 bases for V and 3 bases for J; bases not matched to a gene: 12. CDR3 sequence (DNA): TGTGCCAGCAGCCCCCGGCTTAGCGGGATGCTCTACGAGCAGTACTTC. Its translation: CASSPRLSGMLYEQYF. Supplemented by reference TRBV7-9 and TRBJ2-7, the full variable domain reads DTGVSQNPRHKITKRGQNVTFRCDPISEHNRLYWYRQTLGQGPEFLTYFQNEAQLEKSRLLSDRFSAERPKGSFSTLEIQRTEQGDSAMYLCASSPRLSGMLYEQYFGPGTRLTVT.

This chain uses TRBV30 with TRBJ2-1; 7 bases map to TRBD1. CDR3 length: 13 residues. Germline-derived CDR1 and CDR2 are GTSNPN and SVGIG (reference sequence). Trimming removed 3 bases from V and 8 bases from J; junction bases left unmatched: 7. The CDR3 nucleotides read TGTGCCTGGAGCGTGGGACAGAAAGATGAGCAGTTCTTC. It translates to CAWSVGQKDEQFF.

The chain is built from TRBV7-3 and TRBJ2-6, with 9 bases aligning to TRBD1. The CDR3 runs to 21 residues. Germline V CDR1 and CDR2: SGHTA, FQGTGA. The J segment lost 2 bases and the V segment lost 4 bases, leaving 18 bases of the junction unmatched. CDR3 amino acids: CASSSRPFDRGYYPGANVLTF. In nucleotides, the CDR3 is TGTGCCAGCAGCTCCCGACCTTTTGACAGGGGGTATTACCCTGGGGCCAACGTCCTGACTTTC. The full variable domain, rest sourced from reference TRBV7-3 and TRBJ2-6, is GAGVSQTPSNKVTEKGKYVELRCDPISGHTALYWYRQSLGQGPEFLIYFQGTGAADDSGLPNDRFFAVRPEGSVSTLKIQRTERGDSAVYLCASSSRPFDRGYYPGANVLTFGAGSRLTVL.

This sequence joins TRBV6-2 or TRBV6-3 and TRBJ1-6; the D is unclear. Germline CDR1 reads MNHEY; CDR2 reads SVGEGT. Between the trimmed V and J ends, which lost 6 bases and 0 bases, there was a span of 12 bases. The CDR3 extends over 16 amino acids. The CDR3 here is CASSHDRSSYNSPLHF. As DNA, the CDR3 is TGTGCCAGCAGCCACGACCGGAGCTCCTATAATTCACCCCTCCACTTT.

This clone was recorded a few times. The chain joins TRBV28 to TRBJ2-3; TRBD1 matches at 8 bases. Germline V gives CDR1 MDHEN, CDR2 SYDVKM. With 6 bases clipped from V and 7 bases from J, the junction kept 15 bases outside the gene matches. The CDR3 sequence is 16 residues long. CDR3 amino acids: CASRSSEGQELNTQYF. CDR3 DNA sequence: TGTGCCAGCAGAAGTTCGGAGGGACAGGAGTTAAATACGCAGTATTTT.

J is TRBJ2-1 and V is TRBV12-3 or TRBV12-4, with 7 bases lining up with TRBD1. V lost 1 base to trimming and J lost 9 bases; unmatched junction nucleotides: 0. The CDR3 has 12 amino acids. The CDR3 loop reads CASSLDRGEQFF. CDR3 sequence (DNA): TGTGCCAGCAGTTTAGACAGGGGTGAGCAGTTCTTC.

The rearrangement links TRBV4-2 to TRBJ1-2; maybe TRBD1 (5 bases). The V gene's germline CDR1 is LGHNA and CDR2 YNFKEQ. CDR3 length equals 15 residues. V was cut by 1 base and J by 3 bases, with 12 bases left in between. CDR3 coding DNA: TGTGCCAGCAGCCAAGTCGACAGAGATTACTATGGCTACACCTTC. This sequence encodes CASSQVDRDYYGYTF.

The sample holds many counts of this clone. The V gene is TRBV11-2, the J gene TRBJ1-1; D gene uncertain. The germline V and J ends were trimmed by 3 bases and 1 base, with 9 bases remaining between them. CDR3 length: 14 amino acids. Germline V gives CDR1 SGHAT, CDR2 FQNNGV. The CDR3 spells CASSLGAGNTEAFF. CDR3 nucleotides: TGTGCCAGCAGCTTGGGAGCAGGGAACACTGAAGCTTTCTTT.

The genes are TRBV30 and TRBJ2-6; 14 nucleotides line up with TRBD2. This CDR3 is built from 18 residues. CDR1 GTSNPN and CDR2 SVGIG come from the germline V gene (reference sequence). V lost 2 bases to trimming and J lost 3 bases; unmatched junction nucleotides: 6. The CDR3 sequence is CAWSRRTSGRFGANVLTF. DNA of the CDR3: TGTGCCTGGAGTCGGAGGACTAGCGGGAGGTTTGGGGCCAACGTCCTGACTTTC.

This clone has a single count. The rearrangement links TRBV9 to TRBJ2-3; 11 bases are shared with TRBD2. CDR3 length: 18 residues. J was trimmed by 0 bases and V by 4 bases; bases with no gene match: 10. The germline V gene encodes CDR1 SGDLS and CDR2 YYNGEE. The CDR3 is CASSPTGSGRGSTDTQYF. CDR3 in DNA: TGTGCCAGCAGCCCGACTGGTAGCGGGAGGGGTAGCACAGATACGCAGTATTTT.

The rearrangement joins TRBV27 to TRBJ2-7; a weak D match, TRBD2 (5 bases). Looked up from germline, CDR1 is MNHEY and CDR2 is SMNVEV (reference sequence). Trimming removed 5 bases from V and 2 bases from J, with 22 bases in between. The CDR3 is made up of 17 amino acids. Written as DNA, the CDR3 is TGTGCCAGCAGTCCCGTCGGACCGGGCGGGCCTCCCTACGAGCAGTACTTC. Translated: CASSPVGPGGPPYEQYF.

J is TRBJ2-2 and V is TRBV18; tentatively, D is TRBD1 (6 bases). The V gene's germline CDR1 is KGHSH and CDR2 LQKENI. There are 17 residues in the CDR3. With 6 bases removed from V and 1 base from J, the gap between germline ends came to 18 bases. The CDR3 is CASSPAPATGNTGELFF. CDR3 nucleotides: TGTGCCAGCTCCCCCGCCCCTGCGACAGGGAACACCGGGGAGCTGTTTTTT.

There are a few counts of this clone. The chain employs TRBV9 and TRBJ2-7; D perhaps matches TRBD1 (6 bases). Germline V lookup: CDR1 SGDLS, CDR2 YYNGEE. CDR3 size: 17 residues. Trimming shortened V by 2 bases and J by 0 bases, and 18 bases separated the two germline ends. The CDR3 coding sequence is TGTGCCAGCAGCGTCCACCCACAGGGTGGGAGCTCCTACGAGCAGTACTTC. Encoded protein: CASSVHPQGGSSYEQYF.

This clone was counted a few times. The V gene is TRBV11-2, the J gene TRBJ1-5; weak D call: TRBD1 (5 bases). The length of the CDR3 is 16 residues. Germline V CDR1 and CDR2: SGHAT, FQNNGV. V lost 0 bases to trimming and J lost 3 bases, with 12 bases between them. The CDR3 region is CASSLDIRGPNQPQHF. As DNA, the CDR3 is TGTGCCAGCAGCTTAGATATAAGGGGCCCCAATCAGCCCCAGCATTTT.

J is TRBJ2-3 and V is TRBV9; a possible D gene is TRBD1 (5 bases). Germline V lookup: CDR1 SGDLS, CDR2 YYNGEE. V lost 4 bases, J lost 0 bases, and 12 bases lay in between. The CDR3 totals 15 residues. DNA for the CDR3: TGTGCCAGCAGCCCCCAGGGCAGCAGCACAGATACGCAGTATTTT. Translated: CASSPQGSSTDTQYF.

The genes are TRBV9 and TRBJ2-2; unclear D gene. CDR1 is SGDLS, CDR2 YYNGEE, per germline. The CDR3 extends over 15 amino acids. V was clipped by 6 bases and J by 2 bases, with 14 bases between them. CDR3 loop: CASNNRLVNTGELFF. The CDR3 DNA reads TGTGCCAGCAATAATAGACTCGTCAACACCGGGGAGCTGTTTTTT.

The gene calls are TRBV11-3 and TRBJ2-1; 8 nucleotides agree with TRBD2. The germline CDR1 and CDR2 sequences are SGHNT and YENEEA. The trim removed 5 bases at V and 0 bases at J, leaving 9 bases unmatched. This CDR3 has 17 residues. The CDR3 region is CASSPRTSYNSYNEQFF. CDR3 coding DNA: TGTGCCAGCAGCCCCCGGACTAGCTATAACTCCTACAATGAGCAGTTCTTC.

The CDR3 loop is CASSFRGHGYTF. In DNA, the CDR3 is TGTGCCAGCAGCTTCAGGGGGCATGGCTACACCTTC. The chain recombines TRBV11-2 with TRBJ1-2; TRBD1 matches at 8 bases. The V segment lost 3 bases and the J segment 6 bases; nucleotides outside the gene matches: 0. This CDR3 is built from 12 residues. Germline V lookup: CDR1 SGHAT, CDR2 FQNNGV.

The CDR3 DNA is TGTGCCAGCAGCTTAGTGCTAGCGGGCGCCTACGAGCAGTACTTC. Protein product: CASSLVLAGAYEQYF. V gene TRBV7-9 combines with J gene TRBJ2-7, with 8 bases matching TRBD2. There are 15 residues in the CDR3. Losses at the gene ends were 1 base for V and 2 bases for J; bases not matched to a gene: 4. Germline-derived CDR1 and CDR2 are SEHNR and FQNEAQ (reference sequence).

V and J are TRBV7-9 and TRBJ1-4; TRBD1 is a possible D gene (5 bases). There are 17 residues in the CDR3. V lost 0 bases and J 0 bases, leaving 11 bases between the germline ends. CDR1 and CDR2 from the germline V gene are SEHNR and FQNEAQ (reference sequence). CDR3 bases: TGTGCCAGCAGCTTAGCCCAGGGATCCGCAACTAATGAAAAACTGTTTTTT. Translated, it gives CASSLAQGSATNEKLFF.